A selection of T cell receptor beta chains follows, all from one sample in a study of PD-1 and CTLA-4 blockade in melanoma. The data were produced by immunoSEQ multiplex PCR, yet TCRdb's version contains in-frame clones alone and is incomplete. This table has 30,000 to 35,000 clones, roughly 90% appearing once. The source was CD8+ T cells from peripheral blood, collected from a patient given anti-PD-1 treatment. These TCRs come from a human donor with melanoma. Each CDR3 is given with its conserved first and last residue. The D gene is left open where the match is weak. Not all rows give a size; the values are once, few, many and, for expanded clones, a class.

d_call,v_call,j_call,clone_size,cdr3_nt,cdr3_aa
NA,TRBV19,TRBJ2-2,NA,TGTGCCAGTATGGAAGCAGGGAAGGCCGGGGAGCTGTTTTTT,CASMEAGKAGELFF
NA,TRBV24-1,TRBJ2-3,NA,TGTGCCACCAGTGTGCAGGACAGCTATTACACAGATACGCAGTATTTT,CATSVQDSYYTDTQYF
NA,TRBV11-2,TRBJ1-6,NA,TGTGCCAGCAGCTTAAGGGGGACGGATTCACCCCTCCACTTT,CASSLRGTDSPLHF
NA,TRBV28,TRBJ2-1,NA,TGTGCCAGCAGTTTCGACTCTGACATTGAAAACACCGTCTCCTACAATGAGCAGTTCTTC,CASSFDSDIENTVSYNEQFF
NA,TRBV28,TRBJ2-5,NA,TGTGCCAGCAGTCCTGACCGGCCCATGGAGACCCAGTACTTC,CASSPDRPMETQYF
NA,TRBV10-2,TRBJ2-1,NA,TGCGCCAGCTCAAGAGCGGAGCGTAACAATGAGCAGTTCTTC,CASSRAERNNEQFF
TRBD1,TRBV29-1,TRBJ2-2,once,TGCAGCGTTGAAGATTTTGTAGGACAGGGGGCGACCGGGGAGCTGTTTTTT,CSVEDFVGQGATGELFF
NA,TRBV19,TRBJ1-1,NA,TGTGCCAGTAGTGAGGACCTCGGCGACACTGAAGCTTTCTTT,CASSEDLGDTEAFF
NA,TRBV4-2,TRBJ1-1,NA,TGTGCCACTAGCCTGGGGGGGATTAGGACTGAAGCTTTCTTT,CATSLGGIRTEAFF
NA,TRBV29-1,TRBJ2-7,NA,TGCAGCGTTGTCGGATCCTCCTACGAGCAGTACTTC,CSVVGSSYEQYF
NA,TRBV3-1/TRBV3-2,TRBJ2-2,NA,TGTGCCAGCAGCCCCAGGGGCTCCACCGGGGAGCTGTTTTTT,CASSPRGSTGELFF
NA,TRBV5-4,TRBJ1-5,once,TGTGCCAGCAGCTTAGGGGATCAGCCCCAGCATTTT,CASSLGDQPQHF
TRBD1,TRBV18,TRBJ2-1,NA,TGTGCCAGCTCACCGGGACAGGGAATGTATGAGCAGTTCTTC,CASSPGQGMYEQFF